These T cell receptor beta chains were read from a single sample in a study of technical replicates of blood from a handful of donors. TCRdb's copy holds only in-frame clones and misses some; the assay was immunoSEQ multiplex PCR. The data show approximately 87,000 clones, 94% seen once. The sample consisted of T cells isolated from PBMCs. The receptors were gathered from a human donor in good health. Both conserved end residues are part of each CDR3. The D gene is left open where the match is weak. Clone size is shown for a subset of rows, as once, few, many or a class of expanded clone.

CDR3 protein,CDR3 DNA,V gene,J gene,D gene,clone size
CASSFSYSGANVLTF,TGTGCCAGCAGTTTTTCTTACTCTGGGGCCAACGTCCTGACTTTC,TRBV27,TRBJ2-6,-,-
CASSFNSGQTNYGYTF,TGTGCCAGCAGCTTTAATTCAGGGCAAACTAACTATGGCTACACCTTC,TRBV28,TRBJ1-2,-,-
CASSWPGGGYEQYF,TGTGCCAGCAGCTGGCCTGGCGGGGGCTACGAGCAGTACTTC,TRBV7-9,TRBJ2-7,TRBD2,-
CASSQVGGGERTEAFF,TGCGCCAGCAGCCAAGTAGGAGGGGGCGAGAGGACTGAAGCTTTCTTT,TRBV4-1,TRBJ1-1,TRBD1,few
CASSLGGGLYEQYF,TGTGCCAGCAGCTTAGGGGGGGGCCTCTACGAGCAGTACTTC,TRBV7-9,TRBJ2-7,-,-
CASLGDRVGTGELFF,TGTGCCAGCTTAGGGGACAGGGTAGGGACCGGGGAGCTGTTTTTT,TRBV2,TRBJ2-2,TRBD1,-
CASSIDRGGYNEQFF,TGTGCCAGTAGTATAGATCGAGGGGGCTACAATGAGCAGTTCTTC,TRBV19,TRBJ2-1,-,-
CASRGLSEAFF,TGTGCCAGCAGGGGACTTTCCGAAGCTTTCTTT,TRBV27,TRBJ1-1,-,few
CAWSAGQVFSGANVLTF,TGTGCCTGGAGTGCCGGACAGGTGTTCTCTGGGGCCAACGTCCTGACTTTC,TRBV30,TRBJ2-6,TRBD1,-
CASSSTTSGFSYEQYF,TGTGCCAGCAGTTCCACCACTAGCGGGTTCTCCTACGAGCAGTACTTC,TRBV27,TRBJ2-7,TRBD2,-
CASSEFLADQETQYF,TGTGCCAGCAGTGAATTCCTAGCAGACCAAGAGACCCAGTACTTC,TRBV2,TRBJ2-5,-,-
CASSDTGAPDTEAFF,TGTGCCAGCAGCGATACAGGGGCCCCCGACACTGAAGCTTTCTTT,TRBV9,TRBJ1-1,TRBD1,once
CASSLEGPNTEAFF,TGTGCCAGCAGCTTGGAGGGCCCGAACACTGAAGCTTTCTTT,TRBV11-3,TRBJ1-1,-,-
CASSSRGGNTEAFF,TGTGCCAGCTCATCCCGGGGAGGGAACACTGAAGCTTTCTTT,TRBV18,TRBJ1-1,-,-
CASSKASGAGELFF,TGCGCCAGCAGTAAAGCATCAGGGGCCGGGGAGCTGTTTTTT,TRBV4-1,TRBJ2-2,-,-
CASSAPGTGREKLFF,TGTGCCAGCAGCGCCCCCGGGACAGGGCGAGAAAAACTGTTTTTT,TRBV11-3,TRBJ1-4,TRBD1,-
CATSTTPKEKLFF,TGTGCCACCAGCACCACGCCTAAGGAAAAACTGTTTTTT,TRBV15,TRBJ1-4,-,-
CASTRQGGETQYF,TGTGCCAGCACCCGACAGGGAGGTGAGACCCAGTACTTC,TRBV5-8,TRBJ2-5,-,-
CASGLDGGAQHF,TGTGCTAGTGGTTTGGACGGAGGGGCCCAGCATTTT,TRBV12-5,TRBJ1-5,-,-
CASSERQYEQYF,TGTGCCAGCAGTGAAAGACAGTACGAGCAGTACTTC,TRBV6-1,TRBJ2-7,-,-
CASIVARKPTEAFF,TGTGCCAGCATAGTCGCCAGGAAGCCCACTGAAGCTTTCTTT,TRBV28,TRBJ1-1,-,-
CASSDGQGTEQYF,TGTGCCAGCAGTGACGGACAGGGGACCGAGCAGTACTTC,TRBV6-4,TRBJ2-7,TRBD1,-
CASRRPGQGSYGYTF,TGCGCCAGCAGACGGCCGGGACAGGGAAGCTATGGCTACACCTTC,TRBV4-1,TRBJ1-2,TRBD1,once
CASSPSDSSSYEQYF,TGTGCCAGCTCACCTTCTGACAGTTCTAGTTACGAGCAGTACTTC,TRBV18,TRBJ2-7,-,-
CASSLIVGEIQYF,TGTGCCAGCAGCTTAATCGTAGGGGAAATTCAGTACTTC,TRBV7-9,TRBJ2-7,-,-
CASSLGGGQGVRGYGYTF,TGTGCCAGCAGTTTAGGGGGGGGACAGGGGGTCCGGGGCTATGGCTACACCTTC,TRBV28,TRBJ1-2,TRBD1,-
CASRFRLEVRAGELFF,TGTGCCAGCAGGTTTAGGCTAGAGGTCCGGGCCGGGGAGCTGTTTTTT,TRBV2,TRBJ2-2,-,-
CASSSFGGANTGELFF,TGTGCCAGCAGCTCCTTCGGGGGAGCGAACACCGGGGAGCTGTTTTTT,TRBV13,TRBJ2-2,-,once